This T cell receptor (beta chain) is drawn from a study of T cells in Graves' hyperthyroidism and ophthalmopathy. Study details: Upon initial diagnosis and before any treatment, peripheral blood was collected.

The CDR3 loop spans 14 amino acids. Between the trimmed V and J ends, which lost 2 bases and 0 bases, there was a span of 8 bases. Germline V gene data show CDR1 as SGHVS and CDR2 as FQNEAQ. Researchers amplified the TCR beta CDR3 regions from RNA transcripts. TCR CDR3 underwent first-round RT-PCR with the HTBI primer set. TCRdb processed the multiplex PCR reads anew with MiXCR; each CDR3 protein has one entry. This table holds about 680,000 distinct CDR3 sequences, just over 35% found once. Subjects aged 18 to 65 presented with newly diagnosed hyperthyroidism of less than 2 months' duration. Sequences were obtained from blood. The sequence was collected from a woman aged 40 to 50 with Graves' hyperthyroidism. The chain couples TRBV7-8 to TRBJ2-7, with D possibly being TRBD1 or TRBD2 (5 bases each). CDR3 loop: CASSLYGGSYEQYF. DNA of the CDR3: TGTGCCAGCAGCTTATATGGGGGCTCCTACGAGCAGTACTTC.